The 3 T cell receptor beta chains below all came from one sample that was sequenced in a study of Ad26.COV2.S vaccination and SARS-CoV-2 variants. Some clones are missing from TCRdb's copy, which holds only in-frame ones; the method was immunoSEQ multiplex PCR. The sample lists about 350,000 clones, roughly nine tenths occurring once. The starting material was peripheral blood, obtained after recovery from COVID-19. These receptors were taken from a human donor who had recovered from COVID-19.

This sequence joins TRBV5-6 and TRBJ1-2, with D tentatively TRBD1 (5 bases). The CDR3 contains 13 residues. V shed 3 bases and J shed 2 bases, with 8 bases lying between them. Germline V gene data show CDR1 as SGHDT and CDR2 as YYEEEE. CDR3 sequence reads: CASSSGTNYGYTF. DNA of the CDR3: TGTGCCAGCAGCTCCGGGACCAACTATGGCTACACCTTC.

The chain couples TRBV5-1 to TRBJ2-7; TRBD1 agrees at 9 bases. Trimming cost V 2 bases and J 0 bases; bases outside gene matches: 6. Per the germline V gene, CDR1 is SGHRS and CDR2 is YFSETQ. The CDR3 has 16 residues. This CDR3 reads CASSFRDRVSSYEQYF. CDR3 sequence (DNA): TGCGCCAGCAGCTTCCGGGACAGGGTTAGCTCCTACGAGCAGTACTTC.

The CDR3 bases are TGTGCCAGCAGCGCTGGTTTGCGGGTCGGGGACGATGGCTACACCTTC. This translates into CASSAGLRVGDDGYTF. This sequence joins TRBV9 and TRBJ1-2; D might be TRBD1 (5 bases). The CDR3 loop spans 16 amino acids. With 3 bases removed from V and 6 bases from J, the gap between germline ends came to 21 bases. Per the germline V gene, CDR1 is SGDLS and CDR2 is YYNGEE.